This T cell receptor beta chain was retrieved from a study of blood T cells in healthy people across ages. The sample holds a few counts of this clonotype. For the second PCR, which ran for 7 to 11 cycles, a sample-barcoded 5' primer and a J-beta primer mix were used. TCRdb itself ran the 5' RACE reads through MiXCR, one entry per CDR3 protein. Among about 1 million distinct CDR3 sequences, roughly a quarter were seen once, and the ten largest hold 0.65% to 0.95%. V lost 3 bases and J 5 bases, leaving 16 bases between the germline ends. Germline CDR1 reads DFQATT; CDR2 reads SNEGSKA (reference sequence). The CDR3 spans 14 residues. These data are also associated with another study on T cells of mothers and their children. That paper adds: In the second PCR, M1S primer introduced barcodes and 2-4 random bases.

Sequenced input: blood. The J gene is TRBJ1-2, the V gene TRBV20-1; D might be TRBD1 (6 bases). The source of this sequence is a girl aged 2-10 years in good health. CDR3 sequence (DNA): TGCAGTGCTAGCAACTTCAGGGGCACATATGGCTACACCTTC. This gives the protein CSASNFRGTYGYTF.